The 17 T cell receptor beta chains in this list originate from one sample, sequenced in a study of cytomegalovirus exposure and HLA in healthy donors (dated by TCRdb to the late 2010s). Libraries were prepared through the immunoSEQ multiplex PCR assay. A mixture of 60 forward primers for TCR Vbeta segments and 13 reverse primers for TCR Jbeta segments was used in the multiplex PCR. TCRdb's version of the immuneACCESS table is confined to in-frame rearrangements and falls short of the full clone set. An unresolved V gene accounts for under half of the shortfall where checked; the remainder is of unknown origin. Counted in this sample were approximately 110,000 clones; about 81% of them appeared once. Around 2.1% of the sample is held by the ten biggest clonotypes. Sequenced: PBMCs. The origin of the receptors is a man between 25 and 39 years old in good health and CMV-seronegative.

This chain links TRBV28 with TRBJ2-5, with D perhaps TRBD2 (6 bases). Germline V gene sequence: CDR1 MDHEN, CDR2 SYDVKM. V was clipped by 5 bases and J by 5 bases, with 9 bases between them. The CDR3 contains 12 residues. The chain's CDR3 is CASSPGGETQYF. The CDR3 DNA sequence: TGTGCCAGCAGTCCTGGAGGGGAGACCCAGTACTTC.

This chain joins TRBV28 and TRBJ2-2; D may be TRBD1 (6 bases). Trimming took 4 bases from V and 4 from J, leaving 13 bases between them. Germline V gives CDR1 MDHEN, CDR2 SYDVKM. The CDR3 runs to 15 residues. The CDR3 DNA reads as TGTGCCAGCAGTTACAGGGCCCACCTCACCGGGGAGCTGTTTTTT. The encoded protein is CASSYRAHLTGELFF.

As regards this clone: The sample contains more than one DNA sequence encoding this CDR3. The chain employs TRBV5-1 and TRBJ1-5; D is possibly TRBD1 (6 bases). CDR1 and CDR2 (germline): SGHRS, YFSETQ. Between the trimmed V and J ends, which lost 2 bases and 3 bases, there was a span of 9 bases. This CDR3 has 14 amino acids. In nucleotides, the CDR3 is TGCGCCAGCAGCTTAGGGGACAACAATCAGCCCCAGCATTTT. Translated: CASSLGDNNQPQHF. Together with reference TRBV5-1 and TRBJ1-5, the CDR3 gives the full variable domain: KAGVTQTPRYLIKTRGQQVTLSCSPISGHRSVSWYQQTPGQGLQFLFEYFSETQRNKGNFPGRFSGRQFSNSRSEMNVSTLELGDSALYLCASSLGDNNQPQHFGDGTRLSIL.

The chain employs TRBV7-2 and TRBJ2-5, with D perhaps matching TRBD2 (5 bases). Trimming took 4 bases from V and 1 from J, leaving 10 bases between them. The germline gives CDR1 SGHTA, CDR2 FQGNSA. The length of the CDR3 is 14 residues. The CDR3 DNA is TGTGCCAGCAGCTCCGAGGGAGTCCAAGAGACCCAGTACTTC. This sequence encodes CASSSEGVQETQYF. The full variable domain, rest sourced from reference TRBV7-2 and TRBJ2-5, is GAGVSQSPSNKVTEKGKDVELRCDPISGHTALYWYRQSLGQGLEFLIYFQGNSAPDKSGLPSDRFSAERTGGSVSTLTIQRTQQEDSAVYLCASSSEGVQETQYFGPGTRLLVL.

The genes are TRBV27 and TRBJ2-2, with 7 bases lining up with TRBD1. This CDR3 has 16 amino acids. The V gene's germline CDR1 is MNHEY and CDR2 SMNVEV (reference sequence). V lost 5 bases, J lost 4 bases, and 10 bases stayed unmatched. This chain's CDR3 is CASSDYRGGRTGELFF. The CDR3, as DNA: TGTGCCAGCAGTGACTACAGGGGCGGACGCACCGGGGAGCTGTTTTTT.

The V call is TRBV6-5, the J call TRBJ1-3; no reliable D call. This CDR3 is built from 15 residues. V was cut by 0 bases and J by 4 bases, with 10 bases left in between. CDR1 is MNHEY and CDR2 is SVGAGI in the germline V gene. CDR3 nucleotide sequence: TGTGCCAGCAGTTACTCGAGGGATCCCGGAAACACCATATATTTT. Its protein product is CASSYSRDPGNTIYF.

The V gene is TRBV18, the J gene TRBJ1-1; D ambiguous. Germline V gives CDR1 KGHSH, CDR2 LQKENI. CDR3 length: 13 residues. V lost 3 bases and J 3 bases, leaving 8 bases between the germline ends. The CDR3 DNA is TGTGCCAGCTCACCGAATAGTGACACTGAAGCTTTCTTT. Encoded protein: CASSPNSDTEAFF. Full variable domain (missing parts from reference TRBV18 and TRBJ1-1): NAGVMQNPRHLVRRRGQEARLRCSPMKGHSHVYWYRQLPEEGLKFMVYLQKENIIDESGMPKERFSAEFPKEGPSILRIQQVVRGDSAAYFCASSPNSDTEAFFGQGTRLTVV.

The CDR3 is CASAEIGVGTDTQYF. For the CDR3, the DNA is TGTGCCAGCGCTGAAATAGGGGTGGGCACAGATACGCAGTATTTT. V gene TRBV2 combines with J gene TRBJ2-3, with D perhaps TRBD1 (5 bases). CDR1 and CDR2 from the germline V gene are SNHLY and FYNNEI. Trimming pared 8 bases from V and 1 base from J, leaving 16 bases between. The CDR3 extends over 15 amino acids.

The chain links TRBV29-1 to TRBJ2-1; 11 bases line up with TRBD1. The ends lost 6 bases at V and 6 bases at J; junction bases unmatched: 4. Germline CDR1 is SQVTM and CDR2 is ANQGSEA. The CDR3 spans 13 residues. CDR3 in amino acids: CSVDRGQGNEQFF. CDR3 DNA sequence: TGCAGCGTGGACAGGGGGCAGGGCAATGAGCAGTTCTTC.

CDR3 amino acids: CASSGKAGGPWNEQFF. CDR3 DNA: TGTGCCAGCAGCGGAAAAGCGGGAGGGCCGTGGAATGAGCAGTTCTTC. The chain uses TRBV9 and TRBJ2-1, with 10 bases identical to TRBD2. The J segment lost 7 bases and the V segment lost 3 bases, leaving 10 bases of the junction unmatched. This CDR3 has 16 amino acids. Looked up from germline, CDR1 is SGDLS and CDR2 is YYNGEE.

This clone turned up a few times. The rearrangement uses TRBV7-9 and TRBJ2-5; unclear D gene. V lost 5 bases, J lost 5 bases, and 9 bases lay in between. CDR3 length equals 12 residues. Germline V gene data show CDR1 as SEHNR and CDR2 as FQNEAQ (reference sequence). As DNA, the CDR3 is TGTGCCAGCAGCCCCTCCTCGGAGACCCAGTACTTC. It encodes CASSPSSETQYF.

The table lists this clone with a few counts. The chain couples TRBV4-1 to TRBJ1-1, with 7 bases fitting TRBD1. The length of the CDR3 is 15 residues. Germline V gene sequence: CDR1 MGHRA, CDR2 YSYEKL. Trimming took 4 bases from V and 6 from J; bases not matched to a gene: 11. The CDR3 region is CASSPTGTAGAEAFF. CDR3 coding DNA: TGCGCCAGCAGCCCCACTGGGACAGCGGGAGCTGAAGCTTTCTTT.

The genes are TRBV30 and TRBJ2-4; no clear D. Germline V CDR1 and CDR2: GTSNPN, SVGIG (reference sequence). Trimming took 1 base from V and 0 from J, leaving 13 bases between them. The length of the CDR3 is 16 residues. Here the CDR3 reads CAWSGPDTLAKNIQYF. CDR3 DNA sequence: TGTGCCTGGAGTGGCCCCGATACATTAGCCAAAAACATTCAGTACTTC.

The genes are TRBV2 and TRBJ1-2, with a possible D match to TRBD1 (6 bases). The CDR3 loop spans 14 amino acids. The V and J ends lost 7 bases and 3 bases respectively, with 15 bases between them. CDR1 is SNHLY, CDR2 FYNNEI, per germline. The CDR3 DNA is TGTGCCAGCACCGGGGGGGGCGCTTACTATGGCTACACCTTC. Residues: CASTGGGAYYGYTF.

The chain links TRBV7-2 to TRBJ2-7, with D tentatively TRBD2 (5 bases). The CDR3 has 15 amino acids. CDR1 and CDR2 from the germline V gene are SGHTA and FQGNSA. V lost 1 base and J 3 bases, leaving 13 bases between the germline ends. CDR3 sequence (DNA): TGTGCCAGCAGCTTAGAGCCAGGAGGACTCTACGAGCAGTACTTC. This sequence encodes CASSLEPGGLYEQYF. Full variable domain (rest looked up from reference TRBV7-2 and TRBJ2-7): GAGVSQSPSNKVTEKGKDVELRCDPISGHTALYWYRQSLGQGLEFLIYFQGNSAPDKSGLPSDRFSAERTGGSVSTLTIQRTQQEDSAVYLCASSLEPGGLYEQYFGPGTRLTVT.

The gene calls are TRBV6-5 and TRBJ1-2, with a weak D call TRBD1 (6 bases). Germline CDR1 MNHEY, CDR2 SVGAGI. Trimming pared 5 bases from V and 1 base from J, leaving 11 bases between. The CDR3 has 14 amino acids. CDR3 region: CASSKDRDNYGYTF. The CDR3 DNA reads TGTGCCAGCAGTAAGGACAGAGATAACTATGGCTACACCTTC.

This chain uses TRBV18 with TRBJ1-4; 9 bases are shared with TRBD1. The germline gives CDR1 KGHSH, CDR2 LQKENI. V lost 5 bases and J lost 8; bases outside the gene matches: 9. The CDR3 runs 15 residues. CDR3 bases: TGTGCCAGCTCAAGTGGGACAGGGCTGGGCGAAAAACTGTTTTTT. It translates to CASSSGTGLGEKLFF.